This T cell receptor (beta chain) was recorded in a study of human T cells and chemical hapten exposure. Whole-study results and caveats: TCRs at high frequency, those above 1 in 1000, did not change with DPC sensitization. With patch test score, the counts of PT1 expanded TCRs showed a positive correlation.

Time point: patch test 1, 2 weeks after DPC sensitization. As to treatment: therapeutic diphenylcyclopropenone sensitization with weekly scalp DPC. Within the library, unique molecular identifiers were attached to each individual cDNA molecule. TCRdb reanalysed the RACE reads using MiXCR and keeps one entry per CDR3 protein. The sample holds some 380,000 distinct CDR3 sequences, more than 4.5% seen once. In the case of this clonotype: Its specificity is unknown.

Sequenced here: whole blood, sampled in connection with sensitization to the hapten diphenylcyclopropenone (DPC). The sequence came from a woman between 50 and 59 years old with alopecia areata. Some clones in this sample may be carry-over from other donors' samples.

DNA of the CDR3: TGTGCCAGCAGCTCTACCCCGGGAGTAGAGACCCAGTACTTC. Translation gives CASSSTPGVETQYF. The rearrangement uses TRBV7-2 and TRBJ2-5; D might be TRBD2 (6 bases). V lost 4 bases, J lost 4 bases, and 13 bases lay in between. The CDR3 extends over 14 amino acids. Per the germline V gene, CDR1 is SGHTA and CDR2 is FQGNSA.